The entry below gives a single T cell receptor beta chain sequence along with its context. The source of the sample is a study of blood T cell repertoires in COVID-19. About the research overall: Donors in the United States, Italy and Spain gave samples during acute or convalescent COVID-19.

The CDR3 loop spans 14 amino acids. Trimming took 4 bases from V and 7 from J, leaving 18 bases between them. From germline, CDR1 is SGDLS and CDR2 YYNGEE. Clones were sequenced by immunoSEQ multiplex PCR, and TCRdb holds only the in-frame ones, with some missing. Among about 170,000 clones listed, over 70% were seen once. Specimen: peripheral blood. The genes are TRBV9 and TRBJ2-7; tentative D call: TRBD1 (6 bases). This TCR came from a woman aged 70-85 years who had recovered from COVID-19. DNA for the CDR3: TGTGCCAGCAGCCCGCGGGCAGGGGTCTGGGAGCAGTACTTC. The encoded protein is CASSPRAGVWEQYF.